This TCR beta chain was recorded in a study of blood T cell repertoires in COVID-19. Study in general: Sources were T cells, B-cell-depleted T cells, or PBMCs; the material itself was cDNA or gDNA.

This clone was counted between two and nine times. Libraries were prepared by immunoSEQ multiplex PCR; TCRdb keeps only in-frame clonotypes and omits some of them. The sample has approximately 450,000 clones, about 85% seen once. From germline, CDR1 is SEHNR and CDR2 FQNEAQ (reference sequence). Trimming left V 2 bases short and J 5 bases short, with 10 bases between. This CDR3 has 13 residues. Material: PBMCs or T cells enriched from blood (not recorded which). The sequence came from a woman between 18 and 30 years old with acute COVID-19. The J gene is TRBJ2-7, the V gene TRBV7-9, with D perhaps TRBD1 (5 bases). CDR3 region: CASSLPGNNEQYF. Here the CDR3 DNA reads TGTGCCAGCAGCTTACCAGGGAATAACGAGCAGTACTTC. Complete variable domain (other parts from reference TRBV7-9 and TRBJ2-7): DTGVSQNPRHKITKRGQNVTFRCDPISEHNRLYWYRQTLGQGPEFLTYFQNEAQLEKSRLLSDRFSAERPKGSFSTLEIQRTEQGDSAMYLCASSLPGNNEQYFGPGTRLTVT.